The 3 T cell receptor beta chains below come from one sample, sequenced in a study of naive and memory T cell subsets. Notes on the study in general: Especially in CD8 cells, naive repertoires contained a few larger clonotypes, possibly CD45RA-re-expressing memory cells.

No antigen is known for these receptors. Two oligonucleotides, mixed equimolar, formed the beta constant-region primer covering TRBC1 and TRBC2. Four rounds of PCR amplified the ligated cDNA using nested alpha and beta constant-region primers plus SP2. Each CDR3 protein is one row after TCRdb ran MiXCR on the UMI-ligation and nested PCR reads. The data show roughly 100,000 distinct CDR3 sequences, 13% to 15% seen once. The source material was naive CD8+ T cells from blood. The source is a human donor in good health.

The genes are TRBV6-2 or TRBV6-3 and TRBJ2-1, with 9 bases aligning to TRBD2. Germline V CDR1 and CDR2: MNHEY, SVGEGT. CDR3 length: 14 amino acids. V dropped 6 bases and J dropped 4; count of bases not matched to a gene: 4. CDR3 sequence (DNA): TGTGCCAGCAGCGCGGGGGGGATATACAATGAGCAGTTCTTC. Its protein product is CASSAGGIYNEQFF.

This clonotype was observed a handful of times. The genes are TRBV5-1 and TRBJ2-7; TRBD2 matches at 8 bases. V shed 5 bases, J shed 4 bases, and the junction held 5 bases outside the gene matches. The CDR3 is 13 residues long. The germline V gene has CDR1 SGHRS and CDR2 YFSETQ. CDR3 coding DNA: TGCGCCAGCAGTTTAAGCGGGGGATACGAGCAGTACTTC. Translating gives CASSLSGGYEQYF.

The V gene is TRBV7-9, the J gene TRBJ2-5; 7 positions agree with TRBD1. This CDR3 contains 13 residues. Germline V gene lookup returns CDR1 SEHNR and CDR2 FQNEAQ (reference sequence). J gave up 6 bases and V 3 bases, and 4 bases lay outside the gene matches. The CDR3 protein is CASSLGQRQTQYF. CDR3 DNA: TGTGCCAGCAGCTTGGGACAGCGCCAGACCCAGTACTTC. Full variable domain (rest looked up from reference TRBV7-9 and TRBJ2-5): DTGVSQNPRHKITKRGQNVTFRCDPISEHNRLYWYRQTLGQGPEFLTYFQNEAQLEKSRLLSDRFSAERPKGSFSTLEIQRTEQGDSAMYLCASSLGQRQTQYFGPGTRLLVL.